One T cell receptor beta chain is described in this entry. Antigen specificity is unknown. Together with a sample-barcoded 5' primer, a J-beta primer mix was included in a second PCR lasting about 6 to 11 cycles. One entry per CDR3 protein results from TCRdb running MiXCR on the 5' RACE reads. Here the sample spans about 1.6 million distinct CDR3 sequences, about 31% being singletons. The sample belongs to a study of blood T cells in healthy people across ages. Broader study findings: Older age coincided with a roughly linear decline in TCR beta diversity per million T cells. Strong correlation linked observed beta diversity and percent naive T cells. Donor CMV infection status was unknown, possibly confounding age-related changes in expanded clonotypes.

The length of the CDR3 is 14 residues. CDR1 is SGHTA and CDR2 is FQGNSA in the germline V gene. Trimming removed 0 bases from V and 3 bases from J, with 9 bases in between. This chain uses TRBV7-2 with TRBJ2-7, with D possibly matching TRBD1 (5 bases). Material: blood. This TCR derives from a woman in her 30s in good health. The CDR3 sequence is CASSLAVGHYEQYF. The CDR3 DNA reads TGTGCCAGCAGCTTAGCGGTGGGGCACTACGAGCAGTACTTC. Using reference TRBV7-2 and TRBJ2-7 for the parts outside the CDR3, the full variable domain is GAGVSQSPSNKVTEKGKDVELRCDPISGHTALYWYRQSLGQGLEFLIYFQGNSAPDKSGLPSDRFSAERTGGSVSTLTIQRTQQEDSAVYLCASSLAVGHYEQYFGPGTRLTVT.